The clone carrying this T cell receptor beta chain was counted at least ten times. As yet, its antigen is unknown. This sample is part of a study of T cells in Graves' hyperthyroidism and ophthalmopathy. For the study at large: It was at initial diagnosis, before any treatment, that peripheral blood was collected. Study-wide findings and caveats: The majority of expanded thyroid clonotypes above 0.001 also appeared in blood.

Diagnoses rested on clinical symptoms, serum thyroxine and TRAb, thyroid ultrasound and orbital computed tomography. From germline, CDR1 is ENHRY and CDR2 SYGVKD. Deletions cut 0 bases from V and 3 bases from J, with 17 bases between. CDR3 length: 17 amino acids. RNA transcripts yielded amplified TCR beta CDR3 regions. The primer set for the first-round RT-PCR of the TCR CDR3 was HTBI. One entry per CDR3 protein, called by TCRdb with MiXCR from the multiplex PCR reads. The sample has 350,000 or so distinct CDR3 sequences, approximately 18% seen once. The sample comprised blood. The sequence derives from a woman aged 40 to 50 with Graves' ophthalmopathy. The J gene is TRBJ1-2, the V gene TRBV10-3, with D unclear. The CDR3 nucleotides read TGTGCCATCAGTGAGTCCCCTCGGACTGAAGTAGACTATGGCTACACCTTC. Its translation: CAISESPRTEVDYGYTF.